These T cell receptor beta chains were read from a single sample in a study of blood T cell repertoires in COVID-19. Here immunoSEQ multiplex PCR was the method, and the copy in TCRdb shows in-frame clones only, minus some. Here the sample spans hundreds of thousands of clones, approximately 86% being singletons. The sample comprised PBMCs or T cells enriched from blood (not recorded which). The origin of the receptors is a woman aged 55-69 years who had recovered from COVID-19. Each CDR3 is given with its conserved first and last residue. Each record gives: CDR3 DNA, CDR3 protein, V gene, clone size, D gene, J gene. A D gene is named only where the DNA matches it firmly. The listing skips clone size in some rows; elsewhere it reads once, few, many or a size class.

CDR3 DNA: TGTGCCAGCAGCCCCCGGACAGTAAGAGGCTATGGCTACACCTTC; CDR3 protein: CASSPRTVRGYGYTF; V gene: TRBV5-8; clone size: -; D gene: -; J gene: TRBJ1-2
CDR3 DNA: TGTGCCAGCAGTTGGCAGGTCAATCAGCCCCAGCATTTT; CDR3 protein: CASSWQVNQPQHF; V gene: TRBV12-3/TRBV12-4; clone size: -; D gene: -; J gene: TRBJ1-5
CDR3 DNA: TGTGCCAGTACCCTCCATGGGGCCACTAATGAAAAACTGTTTTTT; CDR3 protein: CASTLHGATNEKLFF; V gene: TRBV2; clone size: -; D gene: -; J gene: TRBJ1-4
CDR3 DNA: TGTGCCAGCAGTTATTCGGTCTCTGGAAACACCATATATTTT; CDR3 protein: CASSYSVSGNTIYF; V gene: TRBV6-2/TRBV6-3; clone size: -; D gene: -; J gene: TRBJ1-3
CDR3 DNA: TGTGCCAGCACCTACGGGAGGGAGGAGACCCAGTACTTC; CDR3 protein: CASTYGREETQYF; V gene: TRBV2; clone size: -; D gene: TRBD2; J gene: TRBJ2-5
CDR3 DNA: TGTGCCAGCAGTGACAGAAACTATGGCTACACCTTC; CDR3 protein: CASSDRNYGYTF; V gene: TRBV6-1; clone size: -; D gene: -; J gene: TRBJ1-2
CDR3 DNA: TGTGCCAGCAGTTACGGAAGGGGATACCAAGAGACCCAGTACTTC; CDR3 protein: CASSYGRGYQETQYF; V gene: TRBV6-6; clone size: -; D gene: -; J gene: TRBJ2-5
CDR3 DNA: TGTGCCAGCAGCTCGTGGACAGAGCCTCCTCTGAACGAGCAGTACTTC; CDR3 protein: CASSSWTEPPLNEQYF; V gene: TRBV13; clone size: -; D gene: -; J gene: TRBJ2-7
CDR3 DNA: TGTGCCAGCAGACCGGACACTGGCGTTGAGACCCAGTACTTC; CDR3 protein: CASRPDTGVETQYF; V gene: TRBV2; clone size: -; D gene: -; J gene: TRBJ2-5
CDR3 DNA: TGTGCCAGCAGCGTAGCTACAGGGGCGGGTGAAAAACTGTTTTTT; CDR3 protein: CASSVATGAGEKLFF; V gene: TRBV9; clone size: -; D gene: TRBD1; J gene: TRBJ1-4
CDR3 DNA: TGTGCCAGCAGCCAAGAAAGAGGGCAGGGGCCCTACTCTGGGGCCAACGTCCTGACTTTC; CDR3 protein: CASSQERGQGPYSGANVLTF; V gene: TRBV3-1/TRBV3-2; clone size: -; D gene: -; J gene: TRBJ2-6
CDR3 DNA: TGTGCCATCAGTACTAGCACAGATACGCAGTATTTT; CDR3 protein: CAISTSTDTQYF; V gene: TRBV10-3; clone size: -; D gene: -; J gene: TRBJ2-3
CDR3 DNA: TGTGCCAGCAGTTTAAACCGGCGGGAGCAGTTCTTC; CDR3 protein: CASSLNRREQFF; V gene: TRBV28; clone size: -; D gene: -; J gene: TRBJ2-1
CDR3 DNA: TGTGCCAGCAGCTCACAAAAAACCCCTAATTCACCCCTCCACTTT; CDR3 protein: CASSSQKTPNSPLHF; V gene: TRBV7-9; clone size: once; D gene: -; J gene: TRBJ1-6
CDR3 DNA: TGTGCCAGCAGCCTTGATGGGGCGTACGAGCAGTACTTC; CDR3 protein: CASSLDGAYEQYF; V gene: TRBV9; clone size: -; D gene: -; J gene: TRBJ2-7
CDR3 DNA: TGTGCCAGCACTTCAGGGGCCGGTGAGAAGAATACGCAGTATTTT; CDR3 protein: CASTSGAGEKNTQYF; V gene: TRBV7-2; clone size: -; D gene: -; J gene: TRBJ2-3
CDR3 DNA: TGTGCCAGCAGCTTGGACGGACAGGGAGGTGGCTACACCTTC; CDR3 protein: CASSLDGQGGGYTF; V gene: TRBV5-4; clone size: -; D gene: TRBD1; J gene: TRBJ1-2
CDR3 DNA: TGTGCCATCAGGGGGACAGGATCGGGCTATGGCTACACCTTC; CDR3 protein: CAIRGTGSGYGYTF; V gene: TRBV10-3; clone size: once; D gene: TRBD1; J gene: TRBJ1-2
CDR3 DNA: TGTGCCAGCCCGAGCAGGACATCCGCTACGCAAGAGACCCAGTACTTC; CDR3 protein: CASPSRTSATQETQYF; V gene: TRBV2; clone size: -; D gene: -; J gene: TRBJ2-5
CDR3 DNA: TGTGCCAGCAGTTTCAGTTGGACAGGGTACGGCTACACCTTC; CDR3 protein: CASSFSWTGYGYTF; V gene: TRBV6-5; clone size: -; D gene: TRBD1; J gene: TRBJ1-2
CDR3 DNA: TGCGCCAGCAGCCAACTCTATGCCCGAGAGGACACCATATATTTT; CDR3 protein: CASSQLYAREDTIYF; V gene: TRBV4-1; clone size: once; D gene: -; J gene: TRBJ1-3
CDR3 DNA: TGTGCCAGTAGTATAACAGGGGGCCGTAATGAAAAACTGTTTTTT; CDR3 protein: CASSITGGRNEKLFF; V gene: TRBV19; clone size: few; D gene: TRBD1; J gene: TRBJ1-4
CDR3 DNA: TGCGCCAGCAGCCGGAGCGGGGGGCCCTACAATGAGCAGTTCTTC; CDR3 protein: CASSRSGGPYNEQFF; V gene: TRBV5-1; clone size: -; D gene: TRBD2; J gene: TRBJ2-1
CDR3 DNA: TGTGCCAGCAGTGAAATCCCTAAAGCTTCCACCGGGGAGCTGTTTTTT; CDR3 protein: CASSEIPKASTGELFF; V gene: TRBV6-1; clone size: -; D gene: -; J gene: TRBJ2-2
CDR3 DNA: TGTGCCAGTATTAAGGCCAGGGACACTGAAGCTTTCTTT; CDR3 protein: CASIKARDTEAFF; V gene: TRBV19; clone size: -; D gene: -; J gene: TRBJ1-1
CDR3 DNA: TGCGCCAGCAGCTTGGCCGGACAGGGGCGTTCACCCCTCCACTTT; CDR3 protein: CASSLAGQGRSPLHF; V gene: TRBV5-1; clone size: few; D gene: TRBD1; J gene: TRBJ1-6